Below, 26 T cell receptor beta chains from the same sample are listed, as sequenced in a study of OX40 agonist ivuxolimab in advanced cancers. Sequencing was performed with immunoSEQ multiplex PCR; in TCRdb, only in-frame clones are kept and a portion is missing. The data hold 25,000 to 30,000 clones, with approximately 86% observed a single time. The sample was CD4+ or CD8+ T cells sorted from blood, taken in a trial of the OX40 agonist ivuxolimab. Source of these receptors: an adult with an advanced solid tumor such as melanoma, head and neck, liver or kidney cancer.

This clone was counted a single time. The J gene is TRBJ2-5, the V gene TRBV7-9, with D possibly being TRBD2 (6 bases). The J call may be mistaken, given a closer DNA end match to TRBJ2-7. The CDR3 consists of 13 residues. Germline CDR1 is SEHNR and CDR2 is FQNEAQ (reference sequence). CDR3 loop: CASSSPGTYEQYF. The CDR3 region has the DNA TGTGCCAGCAGCTCGCCCGGGACTTACGAGCAGTACTTC.

The chain couples TRBV27 to TRBJ2-7; maybe TRBD2 (6 bases). Looked up from germline, CDR1 is MNHEY and CDR2 is SMNVEV (reference sequence). V dropped 5 bases and J dropped 2 bases, with 22 bases sitting between them. This CDR3 is built from 17 residues. CDR3 DNA: TGTGCCAGCAGTCTCCAATATAGTAGCGGCCTCACCTACGAGCAGTACTTC. This sequence encodes CASSLQYSSGLTYEQYF.

The chain has TRBV12-5 and TRBJ2-1; D remains unclear. The V end lost 1 base, the J end lost 3 bases, and 4 bases lay between the germline ends. CDR1 and CDR2 (germline): LGHNT, FRNRAP. The CDR3 covers 13 residues. Here the CDR3 DNA reads TGTGCTAGTGGTTTGGGACACTACAATGAGCAGTTCTTC. Translating gives CASGLGHYNEQFF.

The rearrangement joins TRBV7-9 to TRBJ2-7; possible D gene TRBD2, 6 bases. Germline V gene data show CDR1 as SEHNR and CDR2 as FQNEAQ (reference sequence). CDR3 length: 15 amino acids. V dropped 5 bases and J dropped 6 bases, with 20 bases sitting between them. CDR3 DNA: TGTGCCAGCAGCCTCTTGGCGGGGCTTTGGAGCGAGCAGTACTTC. Its translation: CASSLLAGLWSEQYF.

Only one count was recorded for this clone. The J gene is TRBJ1-1, the V gene TRBV7-8; 11 bases map to TRBD1. Germline CDR1 and CDR2: SGHVS and FQNEAQ. V lost 3 bases to trimming and J lost 4 bases; unmatched junction nucleotides: 7. There are 16 residues in the CDR3. The CDR3 DNA follows: TGTGCCAGCAGCTTGTGGACAGGGGGCCTCATCACTGAAGCTTTCTTT. Its translation is CASSLWTGGLITEAFF.

The chain employs TRBV9 and TRBJ1-4; 7 bases map to TRBD1. CDR1 is SGDLS and CDR2 is YYNGEE in the germline V gene. The junction had 10 bases not matched to a gene; V was cut back by 4 bases and J by 7 bases. CDR3 length: 15 residues. The CDR3 spells CASSPTGAGTEKLFF. Here the CDR3 DNA reads TGTGCCAGCAGCCCCACAGGGGCTGGTACTGAAAAACTGTTTTTT.

V is TRBV4-3 and J is TRBJ1-4; 8 bases agree with TRBD1. The trim removed 2 bases at V and 2 bases at J, leaving 1 base unmatched. The CDR3 extends over 15 amino acids. CDR1 is LGHNA and CDR2 is YSLEER in the germline V gene. Written as DNA, the CDR3 is TGCGCCAGCAGCCAACGGGACAGGACTAATGAAAAACTGTTTTTT. Its protein product is CASSQRDRTNEKLFF.

The J gene is TRBJ2-2, the V gene TRBV19; 11 bases align to TRBD1. V lost 6 bases, J lost 6 bases, and 12 bases stayed unmatched. The CDR3 length is 17 residues. Germline CDR1 is LNHDA and CDR2 is SQIVND (reference sequence). The CDR3 spells CASSPTGQGASSGELFF. The DNA of the CDR3 is TGTGCCAGTAGCCCAACCGGACAGGGGGCTTCCTCCGGGGAGCTGTTTTTT.

The chain combines TRBV4-1 with TRBJ2-7; possible D gene TRBD2, 6 bases. Germline V CDR1 and CDR2: MGHRA, YSYEKL. The germline V and J ends were trimmed by 0 bases and 4 bases, with 13 bases remaining between them. The CDR3 contains 15 residues. The CDR3 DNA sequence: TGCGCCAGCAGCCAAGATAGACGGGAGTTGTACGAGCAGTACTTC. Its protein product is CASSQDRRELYEQYF.

The V and J genes are TRBV7-9 and TRBJ2-5; D is undetermined. V lost 5 bases and J lost 7, with 8 bases in between. Germline V lookup: CDR1 SEHNR, CDR2 FQNEAQ (reference sequence). The CDR3 loop spans 11 amino acids. Here the CDR3 reads CASSPARTQYF. The CDR3, as DNA: TGTGCCAGCAGCCCAGCCCGGACCCAGTACTTC.

This clone has a handful of counts. The rearrangement links TRBV4-1 to TRBJ2-7; a possible D gene is TRBD2 (5 bases). Germline V gene data show CDR1 as MGHRA and CDR2 as YSYEKL. The V end was cut by 1 base, the J end by 5 bases, with 12 bases between. The CDR3 loop spans 14 amino acids. The CDR3 DNA sequence: TGCGCCAGCAGCCAAGGGGCGGGTCGCGACGAGCAGTACTTC. Its protein is CASSQGAGRDEQYF.

V gene TRBV27 combines with J gene TRBJ1-1; 7 bases agree with TRBD1. J lost 11 bases, V lost 5 bases, and 8 bases had no gene match. The CDR3 runs to 12 residues. Germline assignment: CDR1 MNHEY and CDR2 SMNVEV (reference sequence). This CDR3 is CASSRTGVGAFF. The CDR3 nucleotides are TGTGCCAGCAGTCGCACAGGGGTCGGCGCTTTCTTT.

The chain combines TRBV4-1 with TRBJ2-7; TRBD2 agrees at 9 bases. After removal of 3 bases from V and 12 bases from J, the junction contained 9 bases not matched to a gene. Germline V gene data show CDR1 as MGHRA and CDR2 as YSYEKL. CDR3 size: 13 residues. The CDR3 DNA follows: TGCGCCAGCAGCCAGACCGCTAGCGGGAAGCTGTACTTC. This sequence encodes CASSQTASGKLYF.

The V gene is TRBV19, the J gene TRBJ1-2; 7 bases align to TRBD1. The CDR3 loop spans 12 amino acids. From germline, CDR1 is LNHDA and CDR2 SQIVND (reference sequence). The DNA of the CDR3 is TGTGTCTCAGCCGGGACAGTCTATGGCTACACCTTC. Translation: CVSAGTVYGYTF.

This clone was detected only once. The chain employs TRBV5-6 and TRBJ2-3; D might be TRBD2 (7 bases). CDR3 size: 16 residues. In germline, CDR1 is SGHDT, CDR2 YYEEEE. Trimming cost V 1 base and J 0 bases, with 12 bases left between them. The CDR3 bases are TGTGCCAGCAGCTTGAGGTGGGGGGGCAGCACAGATACGCAGTATTTT. This gives the protein CASSLRWGGSTDTQYF.

This rearrangement joins TRBV29-1 to TRBJ2-5; possibly TRBD1 or TRBD2 for D (5 bases each). The CDR3 covers 13 residues. Germline values: CDR1 SQVTM, CDR2 ANQGSEA. V gave up 4 bases and J gave up 0 bases, with 9 bases separating them. The DNA for the CDR3 is TGCAGCGTTGGATGGGGGTACCAAGAGACCCAGTACTTC. It specifies CSVGWGYQETQYF.

The V and J genes are TRBV7-8 and TRBJ2-1; tentative D call: TRBD2 (5 bases). The ends were cut back, 0 bases at V and 3 bases at J, with 9 bases in the middle. Per the germline V gene, CDR1 is SGHVS and CDR2 is FQNEAQ. This CDR3 region has 15 residues. The CDR3 DNA is TGTGCCAGCAGCTTAGCGGGAGTGGTCTACAATGAGCAGTTCTTC. It codes for CASSLAGVVYNEQFF.

This clone was seen only once. The rearrangement links TRBV6-6 to TRBJ1-5; D is possibly TRBD1 (6 bases). The CDR3 consists of 16 residues. Germline CDR1 and CDR2: MNHNY and SVGAGI (reference sequence). V was trimmed by 2 bases and J by 7 bases, leaving 18 bases between them. CDR3 amino acids: CASSYPLGGRGQPQHF. DNA of the CDR3: TGTGCCAGCAGTTACCCTTTGGGGGGGCGCGGGCAGCCCCAGCATTTT.

The J gene is TRBJ2-5, the V gene TRBV11-2; TRBD2 matches at 10 bases. There are 17 residues in the CDR3. Germline CDR1 reads SGHAT; CDR2 reads FQNNGV. The junction had 10 bases not matched to a gene; V was cut back by 4 bases and J by 2 bases. In DNA form, the CDR3 reads TGTGCCAGCAGCTCTAGCCGACTAGCGGGTCGACAAGAGACCCAGTACTTC. It yields the protein CASSSSRLAGRQETQYF.

The gene calls are TRBV4-1 and TRBJ2-1; D remains unclear. Trimming took 3 bases from V and 3 from J, leaving 6 bases between them. Germline V CDR1 and CDR2: MGHRA, YSYEKL. CDR3 length: 13 residues. CDR3 sequence: CASSQYDYNEQFF. CDR3 in DNA: TGCGCCAGCAGCCAGTACGACTACAATGAGCAGTTCTTC.

This clone was observed a handful of times. The chain employs TRBV4-1 and TRBJ1-5; D perhaps matches TRBD1 (5 bases). V was shortened by 0 bases and J by 11 bases, with 26 bases between the two germline ends. The CDR3 length is 18 residues. Germline-derived CDR1 and CDR2 are MGHRA and YSYEKL. The CDR3 protein is CASSQESSSGLSVGAQHF. CDR3 coding DNA: TGCGCCAGCAGCCAAGAGAGTAGTTCGGGACTTTCAGTCGGGGCCCAGCATTTT.

The V call is TRBV29-1, the J call TRBJ2-2; 10 bases match TRBD1. J gave up 6 bases and V 7 bases, and 14 bases lay outside the gene matches. The CDR3 has 16 amino acids. CDR1 SQVTM and CDR2 ANQGSEA come from the germline V gene. In DNA, the CDR3 is TGCAGCGCCCCAAAGCCCGGGACAGGGGTTCCCGGGGAGCTGTTTTTT. Its protein product is CSAPKPGTGVPGELFF.

V gene TRBV5-5 combines with J gene TRBJ1-5; D gene uncertain. This CDR3 is built from 13 residues. CDR1 SGHKS and CDR2 YYEKEE come from the germline V gene (reference sequence). Trimming shortened V by 1 base and J by 5 bases, and 7 bases separated the two germline ends. CDR3 amino acids: CASSLLAYQPQHF. DNA for the CDR3: TGTGCCAGCAGCTTGTTGGCATATCAGCCCCAGCATTTT.

This CDR3 is CASSLVSGEAFF. The CDR3 DNA reads as TGTGCCAGCAGCTTAGTCTCCGGTGAAGCTTTCTTT. This chain connects TRBV7-9 to TRBJ1-1; D call uncertain. Germline assignment: CDR1 SEHNR and CDR2 FQNEAQ (reference sequence). The CDR3 loop spans 12 amino acids. Trimming left V 1 base short and J 7 bases short, with 7 bases between.

V usage is TRBV5-6 and J usage is TRBJ2-2; tentatively, D is TRBD1 (5 bases). The V gene lost 0 bases and the J gene lost 9 bases, with 6 bases spanning the gap. CDR1 SGHDT and CDR2 YYEEEE come from the germline V gene. This CDR3 comprises 12 residues. The CDR3 nucleotides read TGTGCCAGCAGCTTGGTGGGGCGGGAGCTGTTTTTT. Protein product: CASSLVGRELFF.

CDR3 in DNA: TGTGCCAGCAGCGGGGGCGGGAACACTGAAGCTTTCTTT. Its protein product is CASSGGGNTEAFF. V is TRBV9 and J is TRBJ1-1, with a possible D match to TRBD1 (5 bases). V lost 3 bases and J lost 1, with 7 bases in between. Germline V gives CDR1 SGDLS, CDR2 YYNGEE. This CDR3 is built from 13 residues.